This TCR beta chain was retrieved from a study of T cell responses to AZD1222 COVID-19 vaccine. Sequenced by immunoSEQ multiplex PCR; TCRdb stores in-frame clones only, minus some. The sample includes 150,000 to 200,000 clones, less than 95% seen only once; the top ten take approximately 5.9%. Sequencing used peripheral blood, obtained 28 days after the second AZD1222 dose. This receptor was obtained from an adult who received the AZD1222 COVID-19 vaccine.

The CDR3 DNA sequence: TGTGCCAGCAGTTACTGGGGTTCAGGTCTGACGGAAGCTTTCTTT. Encoded protein: CASSYWGSGLTEAFF. The rearrangement joins TRBV6-5 to TRBJ1-1; D unresolved. Trimming took 1 base from V and 8 from J, leaving 17 bases between them. The CDR3 extends over 15 amino acids. Germline V CDR1 and CDR2: MNHEY, SVGAGI.